One and the same sample provided the 10 T cell receptor beta chains below, sequenced in a study of OX40 agonist ivuxolimab in advanced cancers. Here immunoSEQ multiplex PCR was the method, and the copy in TCRdb shows in-frame clones only, minus some. Here the sample spans tens of thousands of clones, 75% to 95% being singletons. Sequenced material: CD4+ or CD8+ T cells sorted from blood, taken in a trial of the OX40 agonist ivuxolimab. These TCRs come from an adult with an advanced solid tumor such as melanoma, head and neck, liver or kidney cancer.

The chain combines TRBV5-1 with TRBJ2-2, with D unclear. The germline CDR1 and CDR2 sequences are SGHRS and YFSETQ. This CDR3 spans 12 amino acids. Trimming took off 5 bases at V and 4 bases at J, with 6 bases between the two ends. The CDR3 DNA sequence: TGCGCCAGCAGTTCGGGCACCGGGGAGCTGTTTTTT. Translation: CASSSGTGELFF.

This clone has a single count. V gene TRBV7-9 combines with J gene TRBJ1-4; TRBD1 is a possible D gene (5 bases). The CDR3 totals 12 residues. The germline V and J ends were trimmed by 5 bases and 7 bases, with 8 bases remaining between them. Germline V gene sequence: CDR1 SEHNR, CDR2 FQNEAQ (reference sequence). CDR3 loop: CASSAGFEKLFF. The CDR3 nucleotides read TGTGCCAGCAGCGCAGGGTTTGAAAAACTGTTTTTT.

The chain couples TRBV28 to TRBJ2-2, with a weak D call TRBD2 (5 bases). The CDR3 extends over 14 amino acids. The germline CDR1 and CDR2 sequences are MDHEN and SYDVKM. Between the trimmed V and J ends, which lost 4 bases and 6 bases, there was a span of 12 bases. DNA for the CDR3: TGTGCCAGCAGTTCCACTAGTCCCCCCGGGGAGCTGTTTTTT. This encodes CASSSTSPPGELFF. Drawing the rest from reference TRBV28 and TRBJ2-2, the complete variable domain is DVKVTQSSRYLVKRTGEKVFLECVQDMDHENMFWYRQDPGLGLRLIYFSYDVKMKEKGDIPEGYSVSREKKERFSLILESASTNQTSMYLCASSSTSPPGELFFGEGSRLTVL.

The CDR3 loop reads CASRPGGRTNTEAFF. In nucleotides, the CDR3 is TGTGCCAGCAGACCAGGGGGGCGTACGAACACTGAAGCTTTCTTT. J is TRBJ1-1 and V is TRBV27, with 7 bases fitting TRBD1. With V trimmed by 6 bases and J by 1 base, 8 bases remained unmatched. The CDR3 sequence is 15 residues long. Germline CDR1 reads MNHEY; CDR2 reads SMNVEV (reference sequence).

The rearrangement uses TRBV28 and TRBJ2-1; D is tentatively TRBD1 or TRBD2 (6 bases each). V gave up 3 bases and J gave up 7 bases, with 25 bases separating them. This CDR3 is 18 amino acids long. Germline lookup yields CDR1 MDHEN and CDR2 SYDVKM. DNA of the CDR3: TGTGCCAGCAGTTTTAGTAAAGAATTAAGGAGGGGGATTAATGAGCAGTTCTTC. Translated, it gives CASSFSKELRRGINEQFF.

The V and J genes are TRBV7-3 and TRBJ2-1; 10 positions agree with TRBD1. The V segment lost 2 bases and the J segment 6 bases; nucleotides outside the gene matches: 7. This CDR3 is 16 amino acids long. Germline lookup yields CDR1 SGHTA and CDR2 FQGTGA. In DNA, the CDR3 is TGTGCCAGCAGCTTATTTGGGACAGGGGTCCGCAATGAGCAGTTCTTC. The encoded protein is CASSLFGTGVRNEQFF.

The rearrangement uses TRBV2 and TRBJ2-5, with TRBD2 matching over 12 bases. Germline CDR1 reads SNHLY; CDR2 reads FYNNEI. This CDR3 contains 16 residues. Trimming cost V 5 bases and J 5 bases; bases outside gene matches: 9. The CDR3 bases are TGTGCCAGCAGTCGTGGCCTAGCGGGAGGGAAGGAGACCCAGTACTTC. It translates to CASSRGLAGGKETQYF.

This clone was seen only once. This sequence joins TRBV6-5 and TRBJ1-1; the match to TRBD1 covers 7 bases. There are 14 residues in the CDR3. With 0 bases clipped from V and 3 bases from J, the junction kept 1 base outside the gene matches. Germline assignment: CDR1 MNHEY and CDR2 SVGAGI. As DNA, the CDR3 is TGTGCCAGCAGTTACTCAGGACAGGACACTGAAGCTTTCTTT. Encoded protein: CASSYSGQDTEAFF.

The V and J genes are TRBV6-4 and TRBJ1-1; D is uncertain. The CDR3 is 14 amino acids. CDR1 and CDR2 (germline): MRHNA, SNTAGT. V gave up 4 bases and J gave up 1 base, with 10 bases separating them. The CDR3 nucleotides read TGTGCCAGCAGTGCGACCACGGGGAACACTGAAGCTTTCTTT. Protein product: CASSATTGNTEAFF.

The chain employs TRBV28 and TRBJ1-2, with 10 bases identical to TRBD1. The ends lost 3 bases at V and 3 bases at J; junction bases unmatched: 16. CDR1 and CDR2 (germline): MDHEN, SYDVKM. The CDR3 spans 19 residues. CDR3 sequence: CASSLEAGQGFLKDYGYTF. CDR3 in DNA: TGTGCCAGCAGTTTGGAAGCGGGACAGGGGTTTTTAAAGGACTATGGCTACACCTTC.